This record looks at one T cell receptor beta chain sequence and its context. Authors' analysis steps: Estimation of nucleated cell counts relied on the amplification of reference gene primers. Only in-frame clones appear in the TCRdb table, and some are missing; sequencing was by immunoSEQ multiplex PCR. The V and J calls and clone size were taken over from that table, and D and trimming were inferred from the DNA. This repertoire shows under 450,000 clones, 81% found once; its top ten account for over 0.95%. The data stem from a study of blood T cell repertoires in COVID-19. Across the whole study: Samples representing acute and convalescent COVID-19 were sourced from the United States, Italy and Spain. In each case, the material was cDNA or gDNA derived from T cells, B-cell-depleted T cells, or PBMCs.

V lost 0 bases, J lost 6 bases, and 13 bases lay in between. The CDR3 has 16 residues. Germline lookup yields CDR1 SGHRS and CDR2 YFSETQ. This clonotype originated in a human donor with acute or convalescent COVID-19. The donor label of this sample is uncertain. The sequenced sample was peripheral blood. The V gene is TRBV5-1, the J gene TRBJ1-6; a weak D match, TRBD1 (5 bases). In DNA, the CDR3 is TGCGCCAGCAGCTTGGGTGGGCGACAGATTAATTCACCCCTCCACTTT. Its translation is CASSLGGRQINSPLHF.